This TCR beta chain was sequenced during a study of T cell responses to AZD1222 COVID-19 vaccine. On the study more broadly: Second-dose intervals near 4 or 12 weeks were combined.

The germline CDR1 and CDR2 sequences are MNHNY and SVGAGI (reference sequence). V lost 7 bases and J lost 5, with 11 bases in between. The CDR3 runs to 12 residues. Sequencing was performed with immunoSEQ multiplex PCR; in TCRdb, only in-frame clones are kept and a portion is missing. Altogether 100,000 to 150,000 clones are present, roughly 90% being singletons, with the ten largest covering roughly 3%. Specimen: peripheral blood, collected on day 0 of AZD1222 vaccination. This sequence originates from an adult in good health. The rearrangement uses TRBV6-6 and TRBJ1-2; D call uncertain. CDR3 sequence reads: CASTSDGYGYTF. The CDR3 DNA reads TGTGCCAGCACCTCGGACGGGTATGGCTACACCTTC.